The present entry profiles one TCR beta chain with its context. No antigen is known for it. This CDR3 spans 14 amino acids. Losses at the gene ends were 3 bases for V and 1 base for J; bases not matched to a gene: 5. The V gene's germline CDR1 is GTSNPN and CDR2 SVGIG (reference sequence). The repertoire was sequenced with immunoSEQ multiplex PCR; TCRdb's copy has only in-frame clones and lacks some. This sample yields tens of thousands of clones, of which just over 85% are seen a single time; approximately 3.2% belongs to the top ten. This specimen belongs to a study of OX40 agonist ivuxolimab in advanced cancers. Study-wide results and caveats: On average, a greater number of expanded clones characterised CD8+ T cells relative to CD4+.

The sample in question was CD4+ or CD8+ T cells sorted from blood, obtained in a trial of the OX40 agonist ivuxolimab. The rearrangement links TRBV30 to TRBJ1-1, with 7 positions matching TRBD1. This TCR was recovered from an adult with an advanced solid tumor such as melanoma, head and neck, liver or kidney cancer. The CDR3: CAWRYRGKNTEAFF. As DNA, the CDR3 is TGTGCCTGGAGGTACAGGGGTAAGAACACTGAAGCTTTCTTT.